This entry is about one TCR beta chain. What it binds is not known. TCR alpha and beta CDR3 regions were amplified from RNA using iRepertoire nested multiplex PCR. Each CDR3 protein is one row after TCRdb ran MiXCR on the multiplex PCR reads. Of 400,000 or so distinct CDR3 sequences in the sample, roughly 41% were seen once. These data come from a study of glioma-infiltrating T cells. Study background: Glioblastomas were WHO grade IV, sampled at first diagnosis; low-grade were grade II. Before surgery, glioma patients received dexamethasone for at most six days. Target coverage was roughly 4- to 10-fold for 850,000 to 1,000,000 blood T cells.

V lost 4 bases and J lost 0, with 12 bases in between. The CDR3 sequence is 16 residues long. CDR1 is LGHNA and CDR2 is YNFKEQ in the germline V gene. Whole-study findings and limits: Gliomas, especially low-grade, showed above-expected tissue-blood divergence; non-neoplastic patients showed below.

The source material was glioma tissue, nonneoplastic brain tissue, or PBMCs (not recorded which). The V and J genes are TRBV4-2 and TRBJ1-4; D gene uncertain. This clonotype was obtained from a human donor with low-grade glioma or glioblastoma, undergoing nonglioma brain surgery, or in good health (not recorded which). CDR3 coding DNA: TGTGCCAGCAGCCCAAGTGGATCGGCAACTAATGAAAAACTGTTTTTT. Protein: CASSPSGSATNEKLFF.